The 4 T cell receptor beta chains in this list originate from one sample, sequenced in a study of tissue T cells after allogeneic stem cell transplantation. The repertoire was sequenced with immunoSEQ multiplex PCR; TCRdb's copy has only in-frame clones and lacks some. The sample carries 45,000 to 50,000 clones, roughly 73% recorded once. The sequenced sample was sorted cells pooled from one or two spleens. The source is a pool of C57BL/6 mice in good health.

This clone was picked up a small number of times. Germline and genes: mouse. Read sequence stops 1 residue before the CDR3 end, and the germline J gene provides the missing end. The chain combines TRBV2 with TRBJ2-7, with TRBD1 identical over 9 bases. The CDR3 length is 14 residues. V shed 3 bases, J shed 7 bases, and the junction held 7 bases outside the gene matches. The germline gives CDR1 LGHNA, CDR2 YSYQKL. Partial CDR3 DNA: TGTGCCAGCAGCCACGGGACAGGGCGGGAGGAACAGTAC. This codes for CASSHGTGREEQY. The full CDR3 protein is CASSHGTGREEQYF.

Details on this clone: The germline and genes are mouse ones. The read comes to an end 1 residue before the CDR3 does, leaving the germline J gene to fill in the end. The gene calls are TRBV29 and TRBJ2-5; 12 bases map to TRBD2. In germline, CDR1 is MSHET, CDR2 SYDVDS. The CDR3 spans 14 residues. V was clipped by 6 bases and J by 5 bases; unmatched bases: 3. The CDR3 protein is CASSSGLGGDTQYF. Incomplete CDR3 DNA: TGTGCTAGCAGCTCGGGACTGGGGGGAGACACCCAGTAC. The full variable domain, rest sourced from reference TRBV29 and TRBJ2-5, is DMKVTQMPRYLIKRMGENVLLECGQDMSHETMYWYRQDPGLGLQLIYISYDVDSNSEGDIPKGYRVSRKKREHFSLILDSAKTNQTSVYFCASSSGLGGDTQYFGPGTRLLVL.

Details on this clone: All gene names here are mouse names. The CDR3 end lies 1 residue beyond the end of the read and is filled in from the germline J gene. Other DNA sequences in this sample translate to the same CDR3. This sequence joins TRBV3 and TRBJ1-2; D might be TRBD1 (6 bases). V was clipped by 1 base and J by 0 bases, with 6 bases between them. There are 14 residues in the CDR3. Germline V gene sequence: CDR1 SNHLY, CDR2 FYNGKV (reference sequence). The CDR3 DNA, read in part, is TGTGCCAGCAGCTTAGAGGGGGCAAACTCCGACTACACC. It specifies CASSLEGANSDYT. The full-length CDR3 reads as CASSLEGANSDYTF. The whole variable domain, filled in from reference TRBV3 and TRBJ1-2, reads GPKVLQIPSHQIIDMGQMVTLNCDPVSNHLYFYWYKQILGQQMEFLVNFYNGKVMEKSKLFKDQFSVERPDGSYFTLKIQPTALEDSAVYFCASSLEGANSDYTFGSGTRLLVI.

This clone occurred a few times. Gene names denote mouse genes. The read ends 1 residue early relative to the CDR3; the germline J gene fills the gap. This chain links TRBV12-1 with TRBJ2-7; TRBD2 matches at 11 bases. Trimming cost V 2 bases and J 7 bases; bases outside gene matches: 6. Germline V gene data show CDR1 as SGHSN and CDR2 as HYEKVE. CDR3 length equals 14 residues. CDR3 region: CASSPRDWGCEQYF. The CDR3 bases that were read are TGTGCCAGCTCTCCCAGGGACTGGGGGTGCGAACAGTAC.